This record concerns one TCR beta chain sequence. Its matching antigen is unknown. This entry is derived from a study of chemoradiotherapy in HPV16-positive cancers. The CDR3 length is 14 residues. The V and J ends lost 5 bases and 6 bases respectively, with 13 bases between them. Germline V gives CDR1 SGHTA, CDR2 FQGNSA. TCRdb keeps only in-frame clones here, not all; method: immunoSEQ multiplex PCR. This table has 45,000 to 60,000 clones, around 90% appearing once. Findings of the study overall: The functional HPV-specific definition rests on just two HPV16-positive patients.

This clonotype was obtained from a human donor with HPV-associated anogenital cancer. This chain uses TRBV7-2 with TRBJ1-4, with a weak D call TRBD1 (5 bases). The sequences come from blood, collected from a patient who underwent chemoradiotherapy. DNA of the CDR3: TGTGCCAGCAGCCGAGACAGAGGGGATGAAAAACTGTTTTTT. It is translated as CASSRDRGDEKLFF.